This T cell receptor beta chain stems from a study of CD8 T cells in Susac syndrome. Germline V gene lookup returns CDR1 SGHTA and CDR2 FQGNSA. CDR3 length: 13 amino acids. Trimming removed 4 bases from V and 15 bases from J, with 19 bases in between. Random hexamers were used to reverse transcribe roughly 0.5 to 1 ug of RNA. TCRdb passed the immunoSEQ multiplex PCR reads through MiXCR, listing each CDR3 protein once. Here the sample spans more than 85,000 distinct CDR3 sequences, around 94% being singletons. The clonotype was recovered from a human donor with Susac syndrome. Material: CD4+ T cells from PBMCs. The chain employs TRBV7-2 and TRBJ2-1, with a tentative D call TRBD2 (5 bases). The CDR3 reads CASSSQTLGKRFF. The CDR3 DNA follows: TGTGCCAGCAGCTCTCAGACACTAGGAAAGCGGTTCTTC.